A single sample gave rise to the 10 T cell receptor beta chains below, sequenced in a study of T cell clones after liver transplantation. The method was immunoSEQ multiplex PCR; TCRdb's version includes in-frame clones alone and lacks a portion of them. Among roughly 20,000 clones listed, approximately 88% were seen once. This specimen was CD8+ T cells from blood, taken before liver transplant. The source of these receptors is a human donor who received a liver transplant.

Only one count was recorded for this clone. This chain uses TRBV18 with TRBJ2-1; D unclear. V shed 5 bases and J shed 10 bases, with 9 bases lying between them. The CDR3 is made up of 11 amino acids. CDR1 KGHSH and CDR2 LQKENI come from the germline V gene. For the CDR3, the DNA is TGTGCCAGCTCAGACTCGGGCGAGCAGTTCTTC. This translates into CASSDSGEQFF.

This chain connects TRBV27 to TRBJ1-4; possibly TRBD1 for D (5 bases). Between the trimmed V and J ends, which lost 2 bases and 5 bases, there was a span of 12 bases. Germline V gene lookup returns CDR1 MNHEY and CDR2 SMNVEV (reference sequence). The CDR3 runs to 15 residues. CDR3 protein: CASSLGAARNEKLFF. CDR3 nucleotide sequence: TGTGCCAGCAGTTTAGGGGCTGCCAGGAATGAAAAACTGTTTTTT.

The chain carries TRBV28 and TRBJ2-5; TRBD2 is a possible D gene (5 bases). Trimming pared 6 bases from V and 5 bases from J, leaving 16 bases between. This CDR3 is 14 amino acids long. The germline CDR1 and CDR2 sequences are MDHEN and SYDVKM. DNA of the CDR3: TGTGCCAGCAGCCCAACGGGGTTTAGTGAGACCCAGTACTTC. This sequence encodes CASSPTGFSETQYF. The full variable domain, in which reference TRBV28 and TRBJ2-5 provide the parts outside the CDR3, is DVKVTQSSRYLVKRTGEKVFLECVQDMDHENMFWYRQDPGLGLRLIYFSYDVKMKEKGDIPEGYSVSREKKERFSLILESASTNQTSMYLCASSPTGFSETQYFGPGTRLLVL.

The gene calls are TRBV4-3 and TRBJ1-1, with D unresolved. The CDR3 is 14 residues long. Trimming took 0 bases from V and 2 from J, leaving 7 bases between them. Germline loops: CDR1 LGHNA, CDR2 YSLEER. CDR3 protein: CASSQDYSNTEAFF. The CDR3 DNA follows: TGCGCCAGCAGCCAAGACTATTCTAACACTGAAGCTTTCTTT.

The rearrangement links TRBV29-1 to TRBJ2-1; 8 bases agree with TRBD2. Losses at the gene ends were 7 bases for V and 7 bases for J; bases not matched to a gene: 15. Germline V CDR1 and CDR2: SQVTM, ANQGSEA. The CDR3 is made up of 15 amino acids. This CDR3 reads CSGVGGGREENEQFF. The CDR3 nucleotides read TGCAGCGGAGTTGGAGGGGGGCGGGAGGAGAATGAGCAGTTCTTC.

The chain has TRBV11-2 and TRBJ2-7; tentatively, D is TRBD2 (6 bases). Trimming took 1 base from V and 2 from J, leaving 15 bases between them. Germline CDR1 and CDR2: SGHAT and FQNNGV. The CDR3 is made up of 16 amino acids. The CDR3 DNA sequence: TGTGCCAGCAGCTTAGGGGAGGCGGGCCAAGCCTACGAGCAGTACTTC. Translation gives CASSLGEAGQAYEQYF.

The chain couples TRBV14 to TRBJ2-7, with 8 bases identical to TRBD2. V was pared by 4 bases and J by 4 bases, with 3 bases of the junction left unmatched. This CDR3 contains 13 residues. Per germline, CDR1 SGHDN and CDR2 FVKESK. CDR3 amino acids: CASSPREGYEQYF. As DNA, the CDR3 is TGTGCCAGCAGCCCCCGGGAGGGGTACGAGCAGTACTTC.

This clone appeared a single time. The chain uses TRBV4-3 and TRBJ2-7, with 10 bases lining up with TRBD1. V was pared by 4 bases and J by 6 bases, with 0 bases of the junction left unmatched. CDR1 LGHNA and CDR2 YSLEER come from the germline V gene. This CDR3 spans 12 amino acids. The CDR3 here is CASSRDRGEQYF. The CDR3 DNA is TGCGCCAGCAGCCGGGACAGGGGCGAGCAGTACTTC.

In its sample, this clone is large (0.1 to 1%). The chain uses TRBV6-5 and TRBJ2-3, with TRBD2 identical over 7 bases. J gave up 5 bases and V 4 bases, and 6 bases lay outside the gene matches. CDR3 length: 14 amino acids. Per the germline V gene, CDR1 is MNHEY and CDR2 is SVGAGI. CDR3 coding DNA: TGTGCCAGCAGTTTATTAACGGGAGGAGATACGCAGTATTTT. Encoded protein: CASSLLTGGDTQYF.

The chain has TRBV5-6 and TRBJ1-1; the D gene is possibly TRBD1 (5 bases). Trimming left V 3 bases short and J 0 bases short, with 12 bases between. This CDR3 spans 15 amino acids. The germline gives CDR1 SGHDT, CDR2 YYEEEE. The CDR3 region has the DNA TGTGCCAGCAGCTGGGACCCGGGAATGAACACTGAAGCTTTCTTT. This sequence encodes CASSWDPGMNTEAFF.